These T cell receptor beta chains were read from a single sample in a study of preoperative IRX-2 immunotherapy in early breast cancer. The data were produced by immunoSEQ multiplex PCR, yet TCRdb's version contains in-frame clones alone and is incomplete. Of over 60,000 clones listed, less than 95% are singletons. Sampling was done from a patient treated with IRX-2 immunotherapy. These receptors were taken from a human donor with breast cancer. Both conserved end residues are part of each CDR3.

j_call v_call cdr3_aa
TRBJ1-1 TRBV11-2 CASSPRRGTEAFF
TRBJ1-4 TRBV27 CASSFGRTREKLFF
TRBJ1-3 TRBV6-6 CASSGSRGNTIYF
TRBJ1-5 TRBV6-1 CATSVSPNQPQHF
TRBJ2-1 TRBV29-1 CSTPWREAGNEQFF
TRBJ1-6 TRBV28 CASSLFGQGNSPLHF
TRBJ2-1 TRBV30 CAWNSGPYNEQFF
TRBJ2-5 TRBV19 CASSITPGGQGRTQYF
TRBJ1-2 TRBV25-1 CASSEFWLTEEGYTF
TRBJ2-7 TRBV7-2 CASSLEGVGQYF
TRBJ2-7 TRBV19 CASSIGQGTVYEQYF
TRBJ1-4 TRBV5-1 CASSFSGINEKLFF
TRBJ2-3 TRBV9 CASSVRTTDTQYF
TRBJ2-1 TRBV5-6 CASSPALAFTQFF
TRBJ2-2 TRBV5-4 CASSEGTGNTGELFF
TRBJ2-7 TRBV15 CATSTRQGYEQYF
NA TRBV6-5 CASSPRERMNEQYF
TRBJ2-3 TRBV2 CASSSPGRGRADTQYF
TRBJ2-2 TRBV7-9 CASSVIQGIDTGELFF
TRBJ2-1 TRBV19 CASSITSGPRNEQFF
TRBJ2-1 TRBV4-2 CASSQGLTDYNEQFF
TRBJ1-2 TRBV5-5 CASSLQGANYGYTF
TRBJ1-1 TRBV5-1 CASSFGSQNTEAFF
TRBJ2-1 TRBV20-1 CSAHDSNEQFF
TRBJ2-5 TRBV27 CASRTTSPGLGGSFQTQYF
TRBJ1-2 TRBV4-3 CASSQGGEPFRIPPYGYTF